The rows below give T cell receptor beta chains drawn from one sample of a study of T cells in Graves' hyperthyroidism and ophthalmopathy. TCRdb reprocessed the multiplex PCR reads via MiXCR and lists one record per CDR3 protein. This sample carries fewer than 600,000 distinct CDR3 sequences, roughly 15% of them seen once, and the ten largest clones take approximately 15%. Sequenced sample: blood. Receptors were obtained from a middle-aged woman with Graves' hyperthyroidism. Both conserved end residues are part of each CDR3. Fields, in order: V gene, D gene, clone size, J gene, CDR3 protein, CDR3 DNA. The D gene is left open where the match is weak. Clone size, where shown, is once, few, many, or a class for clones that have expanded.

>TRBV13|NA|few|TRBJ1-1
CASSRPRLNTEAFF
TGTGCCAGCAGTCGTCCTAGGTTGAACACTGAAGCTTTCTTT
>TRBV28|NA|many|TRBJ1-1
CASSWYTANTEAFF
TGTGCCAGCAGCTGGTATACAGCCAACACTGAAGCTTTCTTT
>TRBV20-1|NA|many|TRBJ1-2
CSAILNPGYTF
TGCAGTGCTATATTGAATCCCGGCTACACCTTC
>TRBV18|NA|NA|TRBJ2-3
CASSLRQTITDTQYF
TGTGCCAGCTCACTCAGACAGACCATCACAGATACGCAGTATTTT
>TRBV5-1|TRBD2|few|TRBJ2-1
CASTLAGGPLNEQFF
TGCGCCAGCACCCTAGCGGGAGGGCCCCTCAATGAGCAGTTCTTC
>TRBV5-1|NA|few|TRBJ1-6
CASSPGGGAANSPLHF
TGCGCCAGCAGCCCCGGTGGTGGGGCCGCCAATTCACCCCTCCACTTT
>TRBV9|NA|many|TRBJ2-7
CASSVGTISSYEQYF
TGTGCCAGCAGCGTAGGGACTATAAGCTCCTACGAGCAGTACTTC
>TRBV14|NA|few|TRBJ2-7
CASSPGPLWEQYF
TGTGCCAGCAGCCCCGGGCCACTTTGGGAGCAGTACTTC
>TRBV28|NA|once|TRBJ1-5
CASSSDRSGQPQHF
TGTGCCAGCAGTTCCGACAGGTCGGGTCAGCCCCAGCATTTT
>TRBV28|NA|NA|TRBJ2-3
CASSPGEARGDTQYF
TGTGCCAGCAGTCCCGGTGAGGCCAGGGGAGATACGCAGTATTTT
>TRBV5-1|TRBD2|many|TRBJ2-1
CASSLTGEGYNEQFF
TGCGCCAGCAGCTTGACGGGGGAGGGGTACAATGAGCAGTTCTTC
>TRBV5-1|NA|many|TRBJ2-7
CASSWDTSSYEQYF
TGCGCCAGCAGCTGGGACACCAGCTCCTACGAGCAGTACTTC
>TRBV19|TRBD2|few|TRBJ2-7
CASSYGLALDREQYF
TGTGCCAGTAGTTACGGACTAGCGCTCGATCGGGAGCAGTACTTC
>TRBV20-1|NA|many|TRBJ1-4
CSARDGTWLEKLFF
TGCAGTGCTAGAGATGGGACATGGCTTGAAAAACTGTTTTTT
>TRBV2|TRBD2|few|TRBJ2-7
CASSESSGVSYEQYF
TGTGCCAGCAGTGAAAGTAGCGGGGTCTCCTACGAGCAGTACTTC
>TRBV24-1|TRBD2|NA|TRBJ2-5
CATSAPGGGGETQYF
TGTGCCACCAGTGCTCCCGGGGGGGGAGGGGAGACCCAGTACTTC
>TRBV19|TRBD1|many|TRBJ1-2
CASSWGQGTGYGYTF
TGTGCCAGTAGTTGGGGACAGGGGACTGGCTATGGCTACACCTTC
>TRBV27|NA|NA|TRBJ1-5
CASSLSYQRRNQPQHF
TGTGCCAGCAGTTTATCCTACCAAAGGCGCAATCAGCCCCAGCATTTT
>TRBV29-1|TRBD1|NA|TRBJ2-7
CSVGTGRGPEQYF
TGCAGCGTGGGGACGGGCAGGGGGCCTGAGCAGTACTTC
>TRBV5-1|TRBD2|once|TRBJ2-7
CASNGTSGSYEQYF
TGCGCCAGCAACGGGACTAGCGGGAGCTACGAGCAGTACTTC
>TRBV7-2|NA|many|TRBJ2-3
CASSLGSVAVRDTQYF
TGTGCCAGCAGCCTTGGCTCGGTAGCGGTCCGGGATACGCAGTATTTT
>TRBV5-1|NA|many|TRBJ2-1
CASSLEGEYIESYNEQFF
TGCGCCAGCAGCTTGGAAGGGGAGTACATCGAATCCTACAATGAGCAGTTCTTC
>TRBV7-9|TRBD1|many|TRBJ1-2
CASSSVLGQDYGYTF
TGTGCCAGCAGCTCCGTTTTGGGACAGGACTATGGCTACACCTTC
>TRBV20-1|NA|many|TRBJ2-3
CSARKAVGENTQYF
TGCAGTGCTAGGAAAGCGGTGGGGGAGAATACGCAGTATTTT
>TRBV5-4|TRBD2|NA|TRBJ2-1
CASSSASGSPYNEQFF
TGTGCCAGCAGCTCCGCTAGCGGGAGTCCCTACAATGAGCAGTTCTTC
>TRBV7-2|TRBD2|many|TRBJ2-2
CASSSFLAGGRTGELFF
TGTGCCAGCAGCTCCTTTCTAGCGGGAGGGCGAACCGGGGAGCTGTTTTTT
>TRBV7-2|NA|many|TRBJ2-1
CASSLGGPGASNEQFF
TGTGCCAGCAGCTTAGGGGGGCCGGGGGCGTCCAATGAGCAGTTCTTC
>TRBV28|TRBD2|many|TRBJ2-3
CASNPHPGLASADTQYF
TGTGCCAGCAACCCCCATCCGGGACTAGCGAGTGCAGATACGCAGTATTTT
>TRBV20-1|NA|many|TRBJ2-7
CSTNGYSYEQYF
TGCAGTACCAACGGCTACTCCTACGAGCAGTACTTC
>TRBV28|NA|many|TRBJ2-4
CATQQTRAALAKNIQYF
TGTGCCACCCAACAAACCAGGGCGGCTTTAGCCAAAAACATTCAGTACTTC
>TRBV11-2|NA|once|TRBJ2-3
CASSLRPQDTQYF
TGTGCCAGCAGCCTAAGGCCCCAAGATACGCAGTATTTT
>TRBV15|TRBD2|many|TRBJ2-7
CATSREMTSGKVEQYF
TGTGCCACCAGCAGAGAGATGACTAGCGGGAAAGTCGAGCAGTACTTC
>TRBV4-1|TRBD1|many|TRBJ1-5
CASSQTGVFQPQHF
TGCGCCAGCAGCCAGACAGGGGTTTTTCAGCCCCAGCATTTT
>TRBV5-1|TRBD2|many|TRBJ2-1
CASSLTLSGSAYNEQFF
TGCGCCAGCAGCCTGACCCTTAGCGGGAGTGCCTACAATGAGCAGTTCTTC
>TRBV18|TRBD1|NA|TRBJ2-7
CASSPGQVHTYEQYF
TGTGCCAGCTCACCGGGACAGGTCCACACCTACGAGCAGTACTTC
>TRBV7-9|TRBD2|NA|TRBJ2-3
CASSPTSGNTDTQYF
TGTGCCAGCAGCCCAACTAGCGGAAACACAGATACGCAGTATTTT
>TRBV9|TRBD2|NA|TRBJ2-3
CASSSSGRAADTQYF
TGTGCCAGCAGCTCGAGCGGGAGGGCCGCAGATACGCAGTATTTT
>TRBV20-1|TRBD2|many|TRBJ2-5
CSASSPSGRGETQYF
TGCAGTGCTAGTAGTCCTAGCGGGAGAGGAGAGACCCAGTACTTC
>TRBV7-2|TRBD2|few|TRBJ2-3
CASSLRSLAGTSTDTQYF
TGTGCCAGCAGCTTAAGGTCGCTAGCGGGAACTAGCACAGATACGCAGTATTTT
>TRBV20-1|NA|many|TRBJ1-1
CSALGRVTEAFF
TGCAGTGCTTTAGGCAGGGTGACTGAAGCTTTCTTT
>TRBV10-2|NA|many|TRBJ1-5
CASSEGGDRPQHF
TGCGCCAGCAGTGAGGGGGGGGACCGGCCCCAGCATTTT
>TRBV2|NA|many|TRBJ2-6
CASSERGSSSGANVLTF
TGTGCCAGCAGTGAAAGGGGGTCGAGCTCTGGGGCCAACGTCCTGACTTTC
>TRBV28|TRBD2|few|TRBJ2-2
CASLGAGGRTGELFF
TGTGCCAGTTTAGGAGCGGGAGGGAGAACCGGGGAGCTGTTTTTT
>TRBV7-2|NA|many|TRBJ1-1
CASSTYGGYEAFF
TGTGCCAGCAGTACTTACGGAGGCTATGAAGCTTTCTTT
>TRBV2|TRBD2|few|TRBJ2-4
CASRAEGTSGRRANIQYF
TGTGCCAGCAGAGCCGAAGGGACTAGCGGGAGGAGGGCAAACATTCAGTACTTC